This TCR beta chain emerged from a study of T-cell memory formation after mild COVID-19. Per the germline V gene, CDR1 is SGHVS and CDR2 is FQNEAQ. There are 18 residues in the CDR3. Trimming at V came to 1 base and at J to 1 base, leaving 7 bases not matched to a gene. The study's findings and limits: Confirmation of SARS-CoV-2 specificity was lacking for second-wave clones peaking day 37. There was a balanced CD4/CD8 profile in clones contracting day 15 to 85, and later expanders leaned CD4+. CD4+ clones that contracted lay mainly in CM and EM; CD8+ ones lay in EMRA.

A note on this clonotype: The antigen remains undetermined.

The TCR alpha and TCR beta cDNA libraries, bearing sample barcodes and UMIs, were generated by 5'RACE using constant-segment primers. MiXCR, run by TCRdb on the 5' RACE reads, gives a single entry per CDR3 protein. Among around 470,000 distinct CDR3 sequences listed, about 19% were seen once. The chain joins TRBV7-8 to TRBJ2-5; 12 positions agree with TRBD2. The specimen was PBMCs or a T cell subset sorted from them (not recorded which). This receptor was identified in an adult woman who had mild COVID-19 (a few samples of this study predate the infection). Cell type and time point are not known. The CDR3 here is CASSLGLAGGPPQETQYF. In DNA form, the CDR3 reads TGTGCCAGCAGCTTAGGGCTAGCGGGGGGGCCGCCCCAAGAGACCCAGTACTTC.